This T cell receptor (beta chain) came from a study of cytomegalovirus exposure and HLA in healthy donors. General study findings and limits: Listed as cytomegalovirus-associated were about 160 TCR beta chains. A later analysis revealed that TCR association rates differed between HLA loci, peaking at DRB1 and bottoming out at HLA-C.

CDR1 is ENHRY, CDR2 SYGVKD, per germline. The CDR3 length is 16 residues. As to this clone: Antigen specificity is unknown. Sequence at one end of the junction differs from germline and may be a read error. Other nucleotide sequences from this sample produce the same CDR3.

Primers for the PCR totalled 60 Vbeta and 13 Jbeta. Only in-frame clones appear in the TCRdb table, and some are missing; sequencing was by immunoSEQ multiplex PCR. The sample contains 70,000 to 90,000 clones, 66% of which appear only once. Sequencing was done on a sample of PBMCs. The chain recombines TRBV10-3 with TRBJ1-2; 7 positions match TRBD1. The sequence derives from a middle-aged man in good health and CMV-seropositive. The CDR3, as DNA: TGTGCCATCAGCGAGTCAAGGGGGCTCTCTAACTATGGCTACACCTTC. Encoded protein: CAISESRGLSNYGYTF.